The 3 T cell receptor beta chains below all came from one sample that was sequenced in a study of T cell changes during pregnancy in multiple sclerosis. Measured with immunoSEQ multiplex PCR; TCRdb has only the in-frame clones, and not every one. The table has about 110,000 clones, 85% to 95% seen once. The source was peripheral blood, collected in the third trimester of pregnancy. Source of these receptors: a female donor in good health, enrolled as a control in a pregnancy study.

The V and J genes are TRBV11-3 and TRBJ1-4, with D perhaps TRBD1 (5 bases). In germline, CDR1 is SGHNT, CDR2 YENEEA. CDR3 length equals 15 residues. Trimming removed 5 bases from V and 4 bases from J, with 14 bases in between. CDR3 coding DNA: TGTGCCAGCAGCCCACCCAGGGTGGGTAATGAAAAACTGTTTTTT. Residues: CASSPPRVGNEKLFF.

The CDR3 region is CASSPSSRGGGETQYF. The CDR3 nucleotides read TGTGCCAGCAGCCCCTCGTCGCGGGGGGGCGGGGAGACCCAGTACTTC. The genes are TRBV7-2 and TRBJ2-5; 9 nucleotides match TRBD2. The CDR3 contains 16 residues. Germline V gene data show CDR1 as SGHTA and CDR2 as FQGNSA. J lost 5 bases, V lost 5 bases, and 12 bases had no gene match.

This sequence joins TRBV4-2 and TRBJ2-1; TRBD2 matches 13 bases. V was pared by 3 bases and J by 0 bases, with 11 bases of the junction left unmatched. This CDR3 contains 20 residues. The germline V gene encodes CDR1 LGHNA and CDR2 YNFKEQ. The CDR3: CASSHSLAGGPESSYNEQFF. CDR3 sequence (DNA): TGTGCCAGCAGCCACTCACTAGCGGGGGGGCCGGAATCCTCCTACAATGAGCAGTTCTTC.